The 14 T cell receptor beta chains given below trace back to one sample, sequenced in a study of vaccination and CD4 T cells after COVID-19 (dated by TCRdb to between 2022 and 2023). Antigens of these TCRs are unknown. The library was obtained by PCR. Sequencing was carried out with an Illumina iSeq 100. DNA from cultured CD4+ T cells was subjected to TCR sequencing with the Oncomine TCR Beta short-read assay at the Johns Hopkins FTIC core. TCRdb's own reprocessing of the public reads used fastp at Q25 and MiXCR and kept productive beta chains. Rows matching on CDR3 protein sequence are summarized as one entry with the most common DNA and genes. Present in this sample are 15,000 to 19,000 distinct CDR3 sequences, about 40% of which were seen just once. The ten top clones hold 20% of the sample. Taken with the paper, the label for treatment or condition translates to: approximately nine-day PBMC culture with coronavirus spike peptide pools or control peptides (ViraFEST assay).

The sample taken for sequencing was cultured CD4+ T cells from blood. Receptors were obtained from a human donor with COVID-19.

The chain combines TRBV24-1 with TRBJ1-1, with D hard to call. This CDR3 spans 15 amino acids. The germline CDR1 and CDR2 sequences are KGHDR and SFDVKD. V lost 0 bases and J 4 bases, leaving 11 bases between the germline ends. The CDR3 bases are TGTGCCACCAGTGATTTGTGGGGAGAGGGCACTGAAGCTTTCTTT. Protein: CATSDLWGEGTEAFF.

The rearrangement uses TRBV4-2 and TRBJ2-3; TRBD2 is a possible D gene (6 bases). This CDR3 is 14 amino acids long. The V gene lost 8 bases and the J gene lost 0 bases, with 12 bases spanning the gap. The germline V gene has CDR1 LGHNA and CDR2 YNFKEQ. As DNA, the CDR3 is TGTGCCAGCCGAAAGACTAGTAGCACAGATACGCAGTATTTT. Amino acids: CASRKTSSTDTQYF.

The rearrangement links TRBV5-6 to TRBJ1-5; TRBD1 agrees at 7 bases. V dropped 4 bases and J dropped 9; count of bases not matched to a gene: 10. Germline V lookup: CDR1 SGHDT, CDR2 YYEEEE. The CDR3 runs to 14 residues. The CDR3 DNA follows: TGTGCCAGCAGCGCGGGACAGACGGCTAGGCCCCAGCATTTT. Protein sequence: CASSAGQTARPQHF.

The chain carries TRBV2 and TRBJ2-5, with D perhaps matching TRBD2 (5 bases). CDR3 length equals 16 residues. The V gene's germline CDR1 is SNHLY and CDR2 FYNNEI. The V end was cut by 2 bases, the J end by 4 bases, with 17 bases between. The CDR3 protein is CASSETGRRSLETQYF. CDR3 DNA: TGTGCCAGCAGTGAAACGGGCCGGAGGTCGCTAGAGACCCAGTACTTC.

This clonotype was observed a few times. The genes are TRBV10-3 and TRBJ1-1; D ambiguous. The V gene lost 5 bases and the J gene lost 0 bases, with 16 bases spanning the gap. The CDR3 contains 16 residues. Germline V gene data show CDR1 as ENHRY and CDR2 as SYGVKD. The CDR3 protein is CAISSPPRLLNTEAFF. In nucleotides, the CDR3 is TGTGCCATCAGTTCCCCCCCGCGTCTGTTGAACACTGAAGCTTTCTTT.

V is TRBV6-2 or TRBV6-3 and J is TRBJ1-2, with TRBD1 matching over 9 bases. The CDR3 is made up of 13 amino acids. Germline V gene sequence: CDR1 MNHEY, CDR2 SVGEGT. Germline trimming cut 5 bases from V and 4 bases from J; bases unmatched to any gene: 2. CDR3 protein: CASSGTGLYGYTF. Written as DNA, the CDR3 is TGTGCCAGCAGTGGGACAGGGCTCTATGGCTACACCTTC.

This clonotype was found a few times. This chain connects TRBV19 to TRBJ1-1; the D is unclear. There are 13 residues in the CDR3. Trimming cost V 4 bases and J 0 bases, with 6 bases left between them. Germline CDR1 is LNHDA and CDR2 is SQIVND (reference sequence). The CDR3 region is CASSKDVNTEAFF. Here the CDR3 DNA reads TGTGCCAGTAGTAAGGACGTGAACACTGAAGCTTTCTTT.

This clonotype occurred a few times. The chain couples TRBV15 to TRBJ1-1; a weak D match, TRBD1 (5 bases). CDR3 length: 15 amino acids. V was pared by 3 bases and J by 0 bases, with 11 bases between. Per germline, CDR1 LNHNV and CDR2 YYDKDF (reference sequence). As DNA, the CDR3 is TGTGCCACCAGCAGTGGGGCGCAGGTGAACACTGAAGCTTTCTTT. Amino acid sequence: CATSSGAQVNTEAFF. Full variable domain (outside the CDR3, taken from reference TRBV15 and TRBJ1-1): DAMVIQNPRYQVTQFGKPVTLSCSQTLNHNVMYWYQQKSSQAPKLLFHYYDKDFNNEADTPDNFQSRRPNTSFCFLDIRSPGLGDTAMYLCATSSGAQVNTEAFFGQGTRLTVV.

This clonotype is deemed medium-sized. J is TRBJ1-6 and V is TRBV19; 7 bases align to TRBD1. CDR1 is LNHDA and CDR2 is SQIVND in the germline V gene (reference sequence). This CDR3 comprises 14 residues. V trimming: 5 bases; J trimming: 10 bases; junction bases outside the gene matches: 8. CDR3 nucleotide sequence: TGTGCCAGTAGTGTTGACAGGGTGGTGTCACCCCTCCACTTT. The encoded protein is CASSVDRVVSPLHF.

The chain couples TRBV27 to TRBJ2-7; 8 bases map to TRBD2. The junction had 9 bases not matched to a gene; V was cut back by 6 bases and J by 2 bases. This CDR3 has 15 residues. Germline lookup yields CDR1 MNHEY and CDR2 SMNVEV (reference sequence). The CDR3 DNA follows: TGTGCCAGCAGCTGGGTTAGCGGGGCTACCTACGAGCAGTACTTC. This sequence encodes CASSWVSGATYEQYF.

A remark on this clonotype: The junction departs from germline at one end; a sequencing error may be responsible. The CDR3 sequence is CASPLSAANTEELFF. As DNA, the CDR3 is TGTGCCAGCCCGTTAAGCGCTGCAAACACCGAGGAGCTGTTTTTT. V is TRBV7-2 and J is TRBJ2-2; D unresolved. Looked up from germline, CDR1 is SGHTA and CDR2 is FQGNSA. The CDR3 has 15 residues.

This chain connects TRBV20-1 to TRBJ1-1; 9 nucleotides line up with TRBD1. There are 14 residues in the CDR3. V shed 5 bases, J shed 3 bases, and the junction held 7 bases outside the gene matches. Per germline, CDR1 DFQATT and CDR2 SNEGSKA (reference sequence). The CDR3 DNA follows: TGCAGTGCTGTACAGGGGGCGAGGGACACTGAAGCTTTCTTT. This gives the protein CSAVQGARDTEAFF.

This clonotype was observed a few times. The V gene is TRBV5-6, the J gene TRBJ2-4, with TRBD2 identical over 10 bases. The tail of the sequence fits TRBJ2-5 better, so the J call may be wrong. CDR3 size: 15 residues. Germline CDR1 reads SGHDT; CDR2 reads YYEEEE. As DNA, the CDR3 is TGTGCCAGCAGCGAACTAGCGGGGAGACAAGAGACCCAGTACTTC. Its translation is CASSELAGRQETQYF.

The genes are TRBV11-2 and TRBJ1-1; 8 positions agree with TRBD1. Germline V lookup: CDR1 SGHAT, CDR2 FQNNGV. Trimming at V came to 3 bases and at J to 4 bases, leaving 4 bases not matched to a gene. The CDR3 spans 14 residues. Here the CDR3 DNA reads TGTGCCAGCAGCTTTACTGGACAGGGCACTGAAGCTTTCTTT. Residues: CASSFTGQGTEAFF.